This entry lists 14 T cell receptor beta chains sequenced from one sample in a study of blood T cells in healthy people across ages. A second PCR, run for roughly 7 to 11 cycles, used a sample-barcoded 5' primer plus a J-beta primer mix. Each CDR3 protein gets one entry after TCRdb re-called the 5' RACE reads with MiXCR. Here the sample spans hundreds of thousands of distinct CDR3 sequences, 36% being singletons. Material: blood. The receptors stem from a man between 18 and 29 years old in good health.

This clonotype was detected a few times. V gene TRBV4-3 combines with J gene TRBJ2-5; 7 nucleotides match TRBD2. The CDR3 has 16 amino acids. V was pared by 0 bases and J by 11 bases, with 15 bases of the junction left unmatched. Per the germline V gene, CDR1 is LGHNA and CDR2 is YSLEER. CDR3 residues: CASSQDRSGAYNEQYF. The CDR3, as DNA: TGCGCCAGCAGCCAAGATAGGAGCGGGGCCTACAATGAGCAGTACTTC.

This clonotype has just a few counts. This chain connects TRBV4-2 to TRBJ2-1, with no clear D. Germline-derived CDR1 and CDR2 are LGHNA and YNFKEQ. The V gene lost 5 bases and the J gene lost 0 bases, with 20 bases spanning the gap. The CDR3 length is 18 residues. CDR3 sequence reads: CASSDQLPPRSSYNEQFF. In DNA, the CDR3 is TGTGCCAGCAGCGACCAGCTACCACCGCGCAGCTCCTACAATGAGCAGTTCTTC.

This chain connects TRBV7-2 to TRBJ2-3; D is possibly TRBD1 or TRBD2 (5 bases each). Trimming took 1 base from V and 4 from J, leaving 12 bases between them. The CDR3 is 15 residues long. The germline V gene has CDR1 SGHTA and CDR2 FQGNSA. This CDR3 is CASSLVMGVSDTQYF. CDR3 in DNA: TGTGCCAGCAGCTTAGTCATGGGGGTTTCAGATACGCAGTATTTT.

This CDR3 is CASSQGDTLNTEAFF. DNA for the CDR3: TGTGCCAGCAGCCAAGGGGATACCTTGAACACTGAAGCTTTCTTT. The chain couples TRBV3-1 to TRBJ1-1; no clear D gene. The CDR3 runs 15 residues. From germline, CDR1 is LGHDT and CDR2 YNNKEL (reference sequence). V was pared by 1 base and J by 0 bases, with 9 bases between.

This chain joins TRBV27 and TRBJ1-4; maybe TRBD1 (5 bases). Germline V gene sequence: CDR1 MNHEY, CDR2 SMNVEV (reference sequence). Trimming left V 4 bases short and J 6 bases short, with 15 bases between. The CDR3 is made up of 15 amino acids. The CDR3 region has the DNA TGTGCCAGCAGTTCCTACAGGCCCCCATATGAAAAACTGTTTTTT. This translates into CASSSYRPPYEKLFF.

This clonotype was observed a few times. This chain uses TRBV4-1 with TRBJ1-1; TRBD1 agrees at 8 bases. With V trimmed by 3 bases and J by 5 bases, 8 bases remained unmatched. Germline V gene lookup returns CDR1 MGHRA and CDR2 YSYEKL. The CDR3 covers 15 residues. The CDR3 DNA reads TGCGCCAGCAGCCACGGCAGGGGGCTGGAGACTGAAGCTTTCTTT. This sequence encodes CASSHGRGLETEAFF.

A remark on this clonotype: An end of the junction differs from the germline gene, which may be a read error. The chain links TRBV14 to TRBJ1-6; 7 bases line up with TRBD1. CDR1 is SGHDN and CDR2 is FVKESK in the germline V gene. The CDR3 covers 15 residues. The chain's CDR3 is CASSQLQGLNSPPHF. The DNA of the CDR3 is TGTGCCAGCAGCCAGTTACAGGGGCTTAATTCACCCCCCCACTTT.

This chain links TRBV15 with TRBJ1-6; 7 nucleotides align to TRBD1. Per germline, CDR1 LNHNV and CDR2 YYDKDF (reference sequence). CDR3 size: 13 residues. V lost 6 bases to trimming and J lost 9 bases; unmatched junction nucleotides: 5. CDR3: CATSRQGSSPLHF. The CDR3, as DNA: TGTGCCACCAGTCGACAGGGCAGTTCACCCCTCCACTTT.

This clonotype was detected only a few times. This rearrangement joins TRBV12-3 or TRBV12-4 to TRBJ2-2, with 10 bases fitting TRBD2. The junction had 4 bases not matched to a gene; V was cut back by 6 bases and J by 0 bases. CDR3 length equals 16 residues. CDR3 residues: CASSRSGGTNTGELFF. The CDR3 DNA reads as TGTGCCAGCAGCCGTAGCGGGGGGACGAACACCGGGGAGCTGTTTTTT.

A few counts support this clonotype. The genes are TRBV12-3 or TRBV12-4 and TRBJ1-3; a possible D gene is TRBD1 (5 bases). This CDR3 contains 18 residues. Trimming pared 3 bases from V and 0 bases from J, leaving 18 bases between. The CDR3 here is CASSLGTGTLSSGNTIYF. Written as DNA, the CDR3 is TGTGCCAGCAGTTTGGGAACCGGGACTCTTAGCTCTGGAAACACCATATATTTT.

This clonotype was seen ten or more times. The gene calls are TRBV12-3 or TRBV12-4 and TRBJ2-7; D might be TRBD1 or TRBD2, each matching 5 bases. Between the trimmed V and J ends, which lost 6 bases and 5 bases, there was a span of 14 bases. This CDR3 has 13 amino acids. The DNA of the CDR3 is TGTGCCAGCAGCCTATTGGGGGTGGACGAGCAGTACTTC. Translating gives CASSLLGVDEQYF.

V and J are TRBV2 and TRBJ2-1; possible D gene TRBD1, 8 bases. This CDR3 has 14 residues. Trimming took 5 bases from V and 8 from J, leaving 16 bases between them. Per the germline V gene, CDR1 is SNHLY and CDR2 is FYNNEI. Written as DNA, the CDR3 is TGTGCCAGCAGTAGCGGGACAGGTCTAGATGAGCAGTTCTTC. Protein product: CASSSGTGLDEQFF.

Details on this clonotype: Sequence at one end of the junction differs from germline and may be a read error. The chain joins TRBV4-3 to TRBJ1-4; D unresolved. There are 16 residues in the CDR3. The germline V gene has CDR1 LGHNA and CDR2 YSLEER. Here the CDR3 reads CTSSQAPAGTNEKLFF. The CDR3 DNA reads TGCACCAGCAGCCAAGCCCCGGCGGGTACTAATGAAAAACTGTTTTTT.

This rearrangement joins TRBV4-1 to TRBJ1-3; D gene ambiguous. Trimming shortened V by 1 base and J by 0 bases, and 16 bases separated the two germline ends. The CDR3 length is 18 residues. Germline-derived CDR1 and CDR2 are MGHRA and YSYEKL. CDR3 region: CASSQGNAPGPSGNTIYF. As DNA, the CDR3 is TGCGCCAGCAGCCAAGGAAACGCCCCGGGTCCCTCTGGAAACACCATATATTTT.